A single sample gave rise to the 3 T cell receptor beta chains below, sequenced in a study of response to subunit inactivated influenza vaccine. MiXCR, run by TCRdb on the RT-PCR reads, gives a single entry per CDR3 protein. The table has about 570,000 distinct CDR3 sequences, roughly 12% seen once. These data were also filed under a second study, of T cells expressing NK-cell markers. As that study records: cDNA encoding TCR beta was synthesized via 5'RACE template switching incorporating UMIs.

Sample: PBMCs from blood, taken on the day of vaccination. These receptors all come from a man in his fifties who received an inactivated influenza vaccine.

The chain employs TRBV2 and TRBJ2-5; 11 bases agree with TRBD2. The trim removed 5 bases at V and 4 bases at J, leaving 9 bases unmatched. The CDR3 is 16 residues long. CDR1 SNHLY and CDR2 FYNNEI come from the germline V gene. The CDR3 sequence is CASSPASGGLGETQYF. In nucleotides, the CDR3 is TGTGCCAGCAGTCCTGCTAGCGGGGGGCTTGGAGAGACCCAGTACTTC.

This chain connects TRBV12-3 or TRBV12-4 to TRBJ2-5; possibly TRBD1 or TRBD2 for D (6 bases each). Between the trimmed V and J ends, which lost 2 bases and 4 bases, there was a span of 11 bases. The CDR3 has 14 amino acids. This chain's CDR3 is CASSLRTGAETQYF. The DNA for the CDR3 is TGTGCCAGCAGTTTACGTACGGGGGCAGAGACCCAGTACTTC.

The rearrangement links TRBV10-3 to TRBJ2-7; D gene ambiguous. Germline V gene data show CDR1 as ENHRY and CDR2 as SYGVKD. V was shortened by 6 bases and J by 2 bases, with 14 bases between the two germline ends. The CDR3 totals 14 residues. The CDR3 sequence: CAIRERPSTYEQYF. As DNA, the CDR3 is TGTGCCATCAGGGAGAGGCCGAGCACCTACGAGCAGTACTTC.